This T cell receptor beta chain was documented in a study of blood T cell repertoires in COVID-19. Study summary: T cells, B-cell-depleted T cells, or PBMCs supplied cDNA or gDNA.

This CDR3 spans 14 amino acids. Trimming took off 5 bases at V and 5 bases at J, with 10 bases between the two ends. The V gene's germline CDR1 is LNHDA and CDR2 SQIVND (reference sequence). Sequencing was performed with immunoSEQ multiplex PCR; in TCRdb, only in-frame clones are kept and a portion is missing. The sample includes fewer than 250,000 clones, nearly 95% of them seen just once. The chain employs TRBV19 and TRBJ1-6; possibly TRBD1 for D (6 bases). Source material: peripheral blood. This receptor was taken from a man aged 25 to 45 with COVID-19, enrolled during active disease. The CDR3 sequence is CASSWGQDNSPLHF. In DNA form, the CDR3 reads TGTGCCAGTAGTTGGGGACAAGATAATTCACCCCTCCACTTT. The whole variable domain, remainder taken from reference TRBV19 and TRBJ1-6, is DGGITQSPKYLFRKEGQNVTLSCEQNLNHDAMYWYRQDPGQGLRLIYYSQIVNDFQKGDIAEGYSVSREKKESFPLTVTSAQKNPTAFYLCASSWGQDNSPLHFGNGTRLTVT.